This record looks at one T cell receptor (beta chain) sequence and its context. Amplification of TCR beta CDR3 regions used RNA as the template. The TCR CDR3 was amplified in a first-round RT-PCR using the HTBI primer set. TCRdb passed the multiplex PCR reads through MiXCR, listing each CDR3 protein once. The table has approximately 640,000 distinct CDR3 sequences, approximately 15% seen once. The data belong to a study of T cells in Graves' hyperthyroidism and ophthalmopathy. This TCR derives from a man aged 50 or older with Graves' hyperthyroidism. The specimen was blood.

This CDR3 is CAWSLTSGYEQYF. The CDR3 DNA reads as TGTGCCTGGAGTCTTACTAGCGGCTACGAGCAGTACTTC. The chain uses TRBV30 and TRBJ2-7; TRBD2 agrees at 8 bases. The V gene's germline CDR1 is GTSNPN and CDR2 SVGIG (reference sequence). CDR3 size: 13 residues. J was trimmed by 3 bases and V by 2 bases; bases with no gene match: 3.